This is a list of T cell receptor beta chains from one sample in a study of cytomegalovirus exposure and HLA in healthy donors. Repertoires were generated with immunoSEQ multiplex PCR, while TCRdb's copy carries only in-frame clones and drops some. Found here are around 160,000 clones, 80% of them singletons; the top ten hold 9.7%. The specimen was PBMCs. All receptors come from a man aged 18 to 35 in good health and CMV-seropositive. Each CDR3 is given with its conserved first and last residue. A D gene is named only where the DNA matches it firmly. Some rows mark clone size as missing; the rest say once, few, many or name a class of expanded clone.

J	D	length	size	V	CDR3	DNA
TRBJ1-1	.	15	.	TRBV7-9	CASSLAIGPNTEAFF	TGTGCCAGCAGCTTAGCGATTGGGCCGAACACTGAAGCTTTCTTT
TRBJ2-7	.	18	.	TRBV7-9	CASSSIPPGLLVDYEQYF	TGTGCCAGCAGCTCAATCCCCCCTGGACTACTCGTCGACTACGAGCAGTACTTC
TRBJ2-7	TRBD2	13	.	TRBV5-1	CASALGGNYEQYF	TGCGCCAGCGCATTGGGGGGGAACTACGAGCAGTACTTC
TRBJ1-2	TRBD1	19	.	TRBV29-1	CSVEVVGSGTEDLFYGYTF	TGCAGCGTTGAAGTGGTTGGGTCCGGGACAGAGGATTTGTTTTATGGCTACACCTTC
TRBJ2-1	.	15	.	TRBV6-4	CASSEGATLYNEQFF	TGTGCCAGCAGTGAAGGGGCAACCCTATACAATGAGCAGTTCTTC
TRBJ1-4	.	14	.	TRBV6-5	CASTLRGLGEKLFF	TGTGCCAGCACCCTAAGGGGCCTAGGAGAAAAACTGTTTTTT
TRBJ2-7	.	12	few	TRBV2	CASYETSVEQYF	TGTGCCAGCTACGAGACTAGTGTTGAGCAGTACTTC
TRBJ1-2	.	15	once	TRBV4-2	CASSQGYSRGYGYTF	TGTGCCAGCAGCCAAGGATATTCTCGAGGGTATGGCTACACCTTC
TRBJ2-1	TRBD2	15	.	TRBV5-4	CASSLLAGVGNEQFF	TGTGCCAGCAGCTTGCTAGCGGGAGTTGGCAATGAGCAGTTCTTC
TRBJ2-3	.	11	few	TRBV7-2	CASSYRDTQYF	TGTGCCAGCAGCTACAGGGATACGCAGTATTTT
TRBJ2-2	.	15	.	TRBV19	CASSIVRGNTGELFF	TGTGCCAGTAGTATAGTGCGGGGGAACACCGGGGAGCTGTTTTTT
TRBJ2-3	TRBD1	14	.	TRBV10-3	CAINEGARTDTQYF	TGTGCCATCAACGAGGGGGCCCGCACAGATACGCAGTATTTT
TRBJ2-6	.	15	.	TRBV19	CASSILLPGANVLTF	TGTGCCAGTAGTATCCTCCTTCCTGGGGCCAACGTCCTGACTTTC
TRBJ2-2	.	15	few	TRBV6-1	CASSDVTGNTGELFF	TGTGCCAGCAGTGATGTGACTGGGAACACCGGGGAGCTGTTTTTT
TRBJ1-2	.	17	.	TRBV11-2	CASSLEPFPVQPYGYTF	TGTGCCAGCAGCTTAGAGCCCTTTCCGGTACAGCCCTATGGCTACACCTTC
TRBJ2-7	.	15	.	TRBV7-9	CASSSQGRHNYEQYF	TGTGCCAGCAGTTCTCAGGGGAGACACAACTACGAGCAGTACTTC
TRBJ2-3	TRBD2	16	.	TRBV27	CASSSPRLAGGDTQYF	TGTGCCAGCAGTTCCCCTCGACTAGCGGGAGGGGATACGCAGTATTTT
TRBJ1-4	.	15	.	TRBV28	CASSLSVTLGEKLFF	TGTGCCAGCAGTTTATCCGTAACCCTAGGTGAAAAACTGTTTTTT
TRBJ1-5	.	14	.	TRBV5-6	CASSLARTYQPQHF	TGTGCCAGCAGCTTGGCCAGGACTTATCAGCCCCAGCATTTT
TRBJ2-6	TRBD1	17	.	TRBV19	CASSRGDRGSGANVLTF	TGTGCCAGTAGCCGGGGGGACAGGGGATCCGGGGCCAACGTCCTGACTTTC
TRBJ1-2	TRBD1	15	.	TRBV5-6	CASSLGGTGMYGYTF	TGTGCCAGCAGCTTGGGCGGGACAGGGATGTATGGCTACACCTTC
TRBJ2-7	TRBD2	15	.	TRBV18	CASSPREGRGGEQYF	TGTGCCAGCTCACCACGGGAGGGCCGTGGGGGCGAGCAGTACTTC
TRBJ2-7	TRBD1	14	once	TRBV27	CASSSGTGGYEQYF	TGTGCCAGCAGTTCCGGGACAGGGGGTTACGAGCAGTACTTC
TRBJ2-7	.	14	.	TRBV6-5	CASRTAGVPYEQYF	TGTGCCAGCAGGACTGCAGGGGTACCCTACGAGCAGTACTTC
TRBJ2-3	.	14	few	TRBV4-1	CASSQVTPADTQYF	TGCGCCAGCAGCCAAGTCACCCCAGCAGATACGCAGTATTTT
TRBJ2-7	.	14	.	TRBV11-2	CASSFEGGGYEQYF	TGTGCCAGCAGCTTCGAGGGGGGGGGCTACGAGCAGTACTTC
TRBJ1-2	.	14	.	TRBV4-2	CASSHRENNYGYTF	TGTGCCAGCAGCCATCGTGAGAATAACTATGGCTACACCTTC
TRBJ2-1	.	13	.	TRBV28	CASRSPSRDEQFF	TGTGCCAGCAGATCCCCGAGCCGGGATGAGCAGTTCTTC
TRBJ1-1	.	13	.	TRBV6-1	CASKVLTYTEAFF	TGTGCCAGCAAGGTCTTGACTTACACTGAAGCTTTCTTT
TRBJ2-2	TRBD1	15	once	TRBV27	CASRRQGLSTGELFF	TGTGCCAGCAGGCGACAGGGCCTATCCACCGGGGAGCTGTTTTTT
TRBJ2-3	.	13	.	TRBV14	CASSQDTTDTQYF	TGTGCCAGCAGCCAGGACACCACAGATACGCAGTATTTT
TRBJ1-1	.	13	.	TRBV7-2	CASSSDIDTEAFF	TGTGCCAGCAGCTCGGACATCGACACTGAAGCTTTCTTT